This entry lists 13 T cell receptor beta chains sequenced from one sample in a study of cytomegalovirus exposure and HLA in healthy donors. This PCR relied on a set of 60 Vbeta primers and 13 Jbeta primers. Profiling relied on immunoSEQ multiplex PCR, and the TCRdb table lists in-frame clones only, not all of them. The clone table shows 90,000 to 130,000 clones, with the ten largest holding approximately 6.8%. The specimen was PBMCs. The receptors were sampled from a man aged 35-49 years in good health and CMV-seropositive.

This chain uses TRBV7-6 with TRBJ2-2; tentative D call: TRBD1 (5 bases). Germline V gene lookup returns CDR1 SGHVS and CDR2 FNYEAQ. Trimming shortened V by 7 bases and J by 5 bases, and 23 bases separated the two germline ends. The CDR3 has 17 amino acids. This CDR3 is CASTPSPGPTFTGELFF. The DNA of the CDR3 is TGTGCCAGCACTCCCTCGCCAGGGCCTACTTTTACCGGGGAGCTGTTTTTT.

The gene calls are TRBV28 and TRBJ2-1; 11 bases line up with TRBD2. The V and J ends lost 4 bases and 4 bases, in that order; junction bases with no gene match: 15. Germline lookup yields CDR1 MDHEN and CDR2 SYDVKM. The CDR3 extends over 19 amino acids. This CDR3 is CASSSIYSGRAWGYNEQFF. DNA for the CDR3: TGTGCCAGCAGTTCCATCTATAGCGGGAGGGCCTGGGGTTACAATGAGCAGTTCTTC.

The V and J genes are TRBV28 and TRBJ1-1, with D possibly being TRBD1 (6 bases). Germline CDR1 and CDR2: MDHEN and SYDVKM. CDR3 length equals 15 residues. Deletions cut 3 bases from V and 4 bases from J, with 15 bases between. CDR3: CASSFWGQQGTEAFF. As DNA, the CDR3 is TGTGCCAGCAGTTTTTGGGGGCAGCAGGGCACTGAAGCTTTCTTT.

The chain recombines TRBV5-6 with TRBJ2-2, with a possible D match to TRBD2 (5 bases). V lost 4 bases and J lost 4, with 8 bases in between. Germline V CDR1 and CDR2: SGHDT, YYEEEE. The CDR3 runs to 13 residues. The CDR3 nucleotides read TGTGCCAGCAGCAACGGGGTCACCGGGGAGCTGTTTTTT. As protein: CASSNGVTGELFF. Using reference TRBV5-6 and TRBJ2-2 for the parts outside the CDR3, the full variable domain is DAGVTQSPTHLIKTRGQQVTLRCSPKSGHDTVSWYQQALGQGPQFIFQYYEEEERQRGNFPDRFSGHQFPNYSSELNVNALLLGDSALYLCASSNGVTGELFFGEGSRLTVL.

This chain joins TRBV5-1 and TRBJ2-1; 11 bases are a match to TRBD2. CDR1 SGHRS and CDR2 YFSETQ come from the germline V gene. V lost 0 bases and J lost 6; bases outside the gene matches: 5. The CDR3 loop spans 16 amino acids. The DNA of the CDR3 is TGCGCCAGCAGCTTGGAATCGGGACTAGCGGTCAATGAGCAGTTCTTC. Protein product: CASSLESGLAVNEQFF.

This chain links TRBV25-1 with TRBJ1-1, with D possibly TRBD1 on 6 matching bases. Germline loops: CDR1 MGHDK, CDR2 SYGVNS. The germline V and J ends were trimmed by 6 bases and 3 bases, with 17 bases remaining between them. There are 15 residues in the CDR3. This CDR3 reads CASREDSRGDTEAFF. CDR3 nucleotide sequence: TGTGCCAGCAGGGAGGACAGTCGTGGGGACACTGAAGCTTTCTTT.

DNA for the CDR3: TGTGCCTGGACAGCAGTACCAGACTATTACACCGGGGAGCTGTTTTTT. This codes for CAWTAVPDYYTGELFF. The J gene is TRBJ2-2, the V gene TRBV30, with D perhaps matching TRBD2 (5 bases). The CDR3 totals 16 residues. Germline CDR1 reads GTSNPN; CDR2 reads SVGIG (reference sequence). Between the trimmed V and J ends, which lost 4 bases and 3 bases, there was a span of 18 bases.

The chain employs TRBV19 and TRBJ1-1; D remains ambiguous. The V gene's germline CDR1 is LNHDA and CDR2 SQIVND (reference sequence). This CDR3 comprises 13 residues. The V and J ends lost 5 bases and 1 base respectively, with 8 bases between them. The CDR3 nucleotides are TGTGCCAGTAGTTATCACGGGAACACTGAAGCTTTCTTT. Its translation is CASSYHGNTEAFF.

This rearrangement joins TRBV7-9 to TRBJ2-7; tentatively, D is TRBD2 (5 bases). This CDR3 comprises 12 residues. Trimming took off 10 bases at V and 3 bases at J, with 13 bases between the two ends. The V gene's germline CDR1 is SEHNR and CDR2 FQNEAQ (reference sequence). CDR3 amino acids: CAIRAEGYEQYF. In nucleotides, the CDR3 is TGTGCCATCCGGGCCGAGGGCTACGAGCAGTACTTC.

The V and J genes are TRBV25-1 and TRBJ2-3; tentatively, D is TRBD1 (6 bases). V gave up 6 bases and J gave up 4 bases, with 14 bases separating them. The CDR3 spans 14 residues. CDR1 and CDR2 from the germline V gene are MGHDK and SYGVNS. CDR3 sequence reads: CASSLTGTSDTQYF. CDR3 nucleotide sequence: TGTGCCAGCAGCTTGACCGGGACATCAGATACGCAGTATTTT.

The chain employs TRBV7-3 and TRBJ2-1, with 10 bases identical to TRBD2. The junction had 7 bases not matched to a gene; V was cut back by 5 bases and J by 6 bases. This CDR3 region has 15 residues. Germline assignment: CDR1 SGHTA and CDR2 FQGTGA. DNA of the CDR3: TGTGCCAGCAGCCTAGCGGGAGTTGGGGGCAATGAGCAGTTCTTC. Its translation is CASSLAGVGGNEQFF.

The rearrangement links TRBV15 to TRBJ2-1; TRBD2 agrees at 10 bases. This CDR3 spans 16 amino acids. V dropped 5 bases and J dropped 3; count of bases not matched to a gene: 7. The germline gives CDR1 LNHNV, CDR2 YYDKDF (reference sequence). This CDR3 is CATSGLLAGFYNEQFF. CDR3 DNA sequence: TGTGCCACCAGCGGGTTACTAGCGGGATTCTACAATGAGCAGTTCTTC.

The V gene is TRBV5-1, the J gene TRBJ2-1, with TRBD2 matching 8 bases. Looked up from germline, CDR1 is SGHRS and CDR2 is YFSETQ. V dropped 2 bases and J dropped 7; count of bases not matched to a gene: 5. The CDR3 is made up of 14 amino acids. The CDR3, as DNA: TGCGCCAGCAGCTTCGCGGGAGGACAAAATGAGCAGTTCTTC. Protein: CASSFAGGQNEQFF.